Each of the 3 T cell receptor beta chains below was sequenced from the same sample in a study of human T cells and chemical hapten exposure. TCRdb redid the calling of the RACE reads with MiXCR, one entry per CDR3 protein. The sample shows around 70,000 distinct CDR3 sequences, approximately 12% of them seen only once. This sample's time point: patch test 3, about 24 weeks after DPC sensitization. This sample's treatment: therapeutic diphenylcyclopropenone sensitization with weekly scalp DPC. The source material was whole blood, sampled in connection with sensitization to the hapten diphenylcyclopropenone (DPC). The source of these receptors is a woman aged 50 to 60 with alopecia areata. Some clones in this sample may be carry-over from other donors' samples.

This clonotype was counted only a few times. The J gene is TRBJ1-5, the V gene TRBV18, with D perhaps matching TRBD1 (5 bases). Per the germline V gene, CDR1 is KGHSH and CDR2 is LQKENI. V was trimmed by 5 bases and J by 4 bases, leaving 9 bases between them. CDR3 size: 13 residues. The CDR3 is CASSGGENQPQHF. CDR3 nucleotide sequence: TGTGCCAGCTCAGGGGGAGAGAATCAGCCCCAGCATTTT.

This sequence joins TRBV7-2 and TRBJ1-1; D is unresolved. Germline V lookup: CDR1 SGHTA, CDR2 FQGNSA. There are 11 residues in the CDR3. Trimming removed 1 base at V and 10 bases at J, with 7 bases between. The CDR3 DNA reads as TGTGCCAGCAGCTTAGGGGTTGGAGCTTTCTTT. Its translation is CASSLGVGAFF.

The chain carries TRBV12-3 or TRBV12-4 and TRBJ2-7; tentatively, D is TRBD1 or TRBD2 (5 bases each). The CDR3 is 13 amino acids. Between the trimmed V and J ends, which lost 10 bases and 2 bases, there was a span of 15 bases. CDR3 sequence (DNA): TGTGCCAACCACCGGGACCGTACCTACGAGCAGTACTTC. This encodes CANHRDRTYEQYF.